One sample yielded the 27 T cell receptor beta chains listed below, sequenced in a study of blood T cells in healthy people across ages. With a J-beta primer mix and a sample-barcoded 5' primer, a second PCR ran about 7 to 12 cycles. TCRdb recomputed calls from the 5' RACE reads with MiXCR, one row per CDR3 protein. The sample carries about 1.6 million distinct CDR3 sequences, roughly 32% recorded once. Material for sequencing was blood. The receptors were gathered from a woman between 25 and 40 years old in good health.

This clonotype was observed a handful of times. The V gene is TRBV12-3 or TRBV12-4, the J gene TRBJ1-1; D might be TRBD1 (5 bases). This CDR3 is built from 11 residues. This CDR3 reads CVSRDGVDAFF. CDR3 sequence (DNA): TGTGTTAGCCGGGACGGAGTGGACGCTTTCTTT.

The chain links TRBV10-3 to TRBJ2-3; 12 nucleotides match TRBD2. Germline V gene lookup returns CDR1 ENHRY and CDR2 SYGVKD. V lost 5 bases to trimming and J lost 6 bases; unmatched junction nucleotides: 9. The CDR3 length is 16 residues. The CDR3 sequence is CAISRASGGAYDTQYF. The CDR3 DNA is TGTGCCATCAGTCGGGCTAGCGGGGGGGCCTACGATACGCAGTATTTT.

In its sample, this clonotype was seen a few times. The rearrangement joins TRBV7-9 to TRBJ2-7; 10 bases fit TRBD2. V was pared by 1 base and J by 7 bases, with 13 bases of the junction left unmatched. The CDR3 runs to 17 residues. Germline values: CDR1 SEHNR, CDR2 FQNEAQ (reference sequence). This chain's CDR3 is CASSLEGLAGGRLEQYF. The CDR3 bases are TGTGCCAGCAGCTTAGAGGGTTTAGCGGGGGGCCGTTTGGAGCAGTACTTC.

The sample holds a few counts of this clonotype. At one boundary the junction diverges from the germline segment, which might be a read error. The chain couples TRBV4-1 to TRBJ2-1; 10 positions agree with TRBD2. The CDR3 consists of 18 residues. The germline gives CDR1 MGHRA, CDR2 YSYEKL. CDR3 DNA: TGCGCCAGCAGCCCACAAGGTCTAGCGGGGGACCACTACCATGAGCAGTTCTTC. This sequence encodes CASSPQGLAGDHYHEQFF.

This clonotype was observed a few times. The rearrangement links TRBV28 to TRBJ2-3; the D is unclear. Germline CDR1 and CDR2: MDHEN and SYDVKM. The V end lost 6 bases, the J end lost 6 bases, and 16 bases lay between the germline ends. This CDR3 has 14 residues. The DNA of the CDR3 is TGTGCCAGCAGCCCCCCGACCAAGCTGGATACGCAGTATTTT. It codes for CASSPPTKLDTQYF.

The gene calls are TRBV3-1 and TRBJ1-1; D unresolved. Germline values: CDR1 LGHDT, CDR2 YNNKEL (reference sequence). The V end lost 8 bases, the J end lost 7 bases, and 14 bases lay between the germline ends. The CDR3 covers 12 residues. CDR3 sequence reads: CASHGGTREAFF. The CDR3 DNA reads as TGTGCCAGCCATGGAGGAACACGTGAAGCTTTCTTT.

This clonotype has more than one count but fewer than ten. The CDR3 spells CASSLLGTGGVRETQYF. CDR3 in DNA: TGTGCCAGCAGCTTATTGGGGACAGGGGGCGTCAGGGAGACCCAGTACTTC. The rearrangement links TRBV7-6 to TRBJ2-5; 12 bases align to TRBD1. The V segment lost 2 bases and the J segment 5 bases; nucleotides outside the gene matches: 9. Germline V gene sequence: CDR1 SGHVS, CDR2 FNYEAQ. The CDR3 covers 17 residues.

For the CDR3, the DNA is TGTGCCAGCAGTCCCGCTTCGACGGGAGGGGGGGAGACCCAGTACTTC. Translation gives CASSPASTGGGETQYF. This chain connects TRBV27 to TRBJ2-5; 8 nucleotides agree with TRBD2. Germline CDR1 and CDR2: MNHEY and SMNVEV (reference sequence). This CDR3 has 16 amino acids. J lost 5 bases, V lost 5 bases, and 13 bases had no gene match.

CDR3 residues: CASSGLAGATADTQYF. The CDR3 DNA reads TGTGCCAGCAGTGGCCTAGCGGGGGCCACCGCGGATACGCAGTATTTT. The V and J genes are TRBV6-1 and TRBJ2-3; TRBD2 matches at 10 bases. J lost 6 bases, V lost 4 bases, and 10 bases had no gene match. The germline gives CDR1 MNHNS, CDR2 SASEGT. CDR3 length: 16 amino acids.

The chain has TRBV20-1 and TRBJ1-1; D call uncertain. The CDR3 runs 16 residues. Between the trimmed V and J ends, which lost 5 bases and 0 bases, there was a span of 19 bases. Looked up from germline, CDR1 is DFQATT and CDR2 is SNEGSKA (reference sequence). CDR3 nucleotide sequence: TGCAGTGCTTGGCACGGCTCACCAAGCATGAACACTGAAGCTTTCTTT. Its protein is CSAWHGSPSMNTEAFF.

This sequence joins TRBV3-1 and TRBJ2-7, with D uncertain. V lost 1 base and J lost 7, with 8 bases in between. The CDR3 is made up of 12 amino acids. CDR1 is LGHDT, CDR2 YNNKEL, per germline (reference sequence). In DNA form, the CDR3 reads TGTGCCAGCAGCCAAGGGAGCTGGGAGCAGTACTTC. This encodes CASSQGSWEQYF.

The V gene is TRBV9, the J gene TRBJ1-2, with 9 bases that match TRBD1. J gave up 14 bases and V 2 bases, and 13 bases lay outside the gene matches. The germline gives CDR1 SGDLS, CDR2 YYNGEE. The CDR3 spans 14 residues. The CDR3 DNA sequence: TGTGCCAGCAGCGTGGGGGACAGGGTCTTACCCACTACCTTC. This gives the protein CASSVGDRVLPTTF.

This chain links TRBV5-5 with TRBJ1-3; D is unresolved. V gave up 4 bases and J gave up 0 bases, with 8 bases separating them. This CDR3 is 14 amino acids long. From germline, CDR1 is SGHKS and CDR2 YYEKEE (reference sequence). The CDR3 bases are TGTGCCAGCAGCCGTGGGAGCTCTGGAAACACCATATATTTT. This sequence encodes CASSRGSSGNTIYF.

This clonotype has at least ten counts. CDR3 protein: CSVPGGSIGSYEQYF. The CDR3 DNA follows: TGCAGCGTGCCGGGAGGATCGATCGGGTCCTACGAGCAGTACTTC. This rearrangement joins TRBV29-1 to TRBJ2-7, with 7 bases that match TRBD2. The CDR3 totals 15 residues. Per the germline V gene, CDR1 is SQVTM and CDR2 is ANQGSEA. J was trimmed by 1 base and V by 6 bases; bases with no gene match: 12.

CDR3 bases: TGTGCCAGCAGTGAGAGGAAAAACATTCAGTACTTC. Encoded protein: CASSERKNIQYF. The gene calls are TRBV2 and TRBJ2-4; D remains unclear. Germline CDR1 is SNHLY and CDR2 is FYNNEI. Trimming removed 3 bases from V and 4 bases from J, with 4 bases in between. The CDR3 is made up of 12 amino acids.

The rearrangement joins TRBV4-1 to TRBJ2-6, with D tentatively TRBD2 (5 bases). The CDR3 spans 17 residues. V lost 1 base and J lost 3, with 13 bases in between. Per the germline V gene, CDR1 is MGHRA and CDR2 is YSYEKL. The CDR3 bases are TGCGCCAGCAGCCAAGGGACGGGGTTGGGTGGGGCCAACGTCCTGACTTTC. Protein product: CASSQGTGLGGANVLTF.

Concerning this clonotype: Because it lacks the conserved phenylalanine or tryptophan at the end, this CDR3 is likely a read error. It is unclear where the CDR3 begins or ends on the DNA, so no DNA is shown, and the CDR3 is as TCRdb lists it. The chain's CDR3 is CASSVDLGSDTRYC. The chain joins TRBV9 to TRBJ2-3. Termini included, the CDR3 measures 14 amino acids. Germline loops: CDR1 SGDLS, CDR2 YYNGEE.

J is TRBJ2-7 and V is TRBV20-1, with D tentatively TRBD2 (5 bases). Trimming cost V 0 bases and J 4 bases, with 13 bases left between them. CDR3 length: 14 residues. The germline gives CDR1 DFQATT, CDR2 SNEGSKA (reference sequence). The CDR3 here is CSARDLPGNYEQYF. In nucleotides, the CDR3 is TGCAGTGCTAGAGATCTCCCGGGGAATTACGAGCAGTACTTC.

The chain combines TRBV2 with TRBJ2-7; TRBD2 aligns across 8 bases. CDR1 and CDR2 from the germline V gene are SNHLY and FYNNEI. CDR3 length equals 13 residues. J gave up 5 bases and V 4 bases, and 4 bases lay outside the gene matches. This CDR3 reads CASSGDSGNEQYF. The CDR3 coding sequence is TGTGCCAGCAGTGGGGATAGCGGGAACGAGCAGTACTTC.

As regards this clonotype: It may be a read error: a sequence one base away is much more abundant. The J gene is TRBJ2-7, the V gene TRBV7-9; D may be TRBD2 (5 bases). Germline V gene lookup returns CDR1 SEHNR and CDR2 FQNEAQ (reference sequence). The length of the CDR3 is 13 residues. The CDR3 protein is CANSVGRANEQYF. The DNA for the CDR3 is TGTGCCAACAGCGTTGGGAGAGCCAACGAGCAGTACTTC.

This clonotype was seen more than once but under ten times. The chain is built from TRBV6-5 and TRBJ2-5, with D possibly matching TRBD1 (5 bases). In germline, CDR1 is MNHEY, CDR2 SVGAGI. The CDR3 has 14 residues. V lost 11 bases and J lost 5, with 21 bases in between. The CDR3 DNA follows: TGTGCCGGACACAGCCTCTTAGATAGGGAGACCCAGTACTTC. It codes for CAGHSLLDRETQYF.

This clonotype was seen many times. The chain carries TRBV20-1 and TRBJ2-3, with 9 bases fitting TRBD1. The CDR3 length is 13 residues. CDR1 and CDR2 from the germline V gene are DFQATT and SNEGSKA (reference sequence). The V and J ends lost 5 bases and 5 bases, in that order; junction bases with no gene match: 5. This chain's CDR3 is CSASTGGQDTQYF. DNA for the CDR3: TGCAGTGCTTCGACAGGGGGACAAGATACGCAGTATTTT.

J is TRBJ1-1 and V is TRBV2, with D possibly being TRBD1 (6 bases). There are 11 residues in the CDR3. V dropped 3 bases and J dropped 9 bases, with 8 bases sitting between them. CDR1 and CDR2 (germline): SNHLY, FYNNEI. Here the CDR3 reads CASSEGAQAFF. The CDR3 DNA follows: TGTGCCAGCAGTGAGGGGGCACAAGCTTTCTTT.

This clonotype was seen many times. The CDR3 is CASSTNYEQYF. The DNA of the CDR3 is TGTGCCAGCAGCACGAACTACGAGCAGTACTTC. This rearrangement joins TRBV7-8 to TRBJ2-7; D ambiguous. In germline, CDR1 is SGHVS, CDR2 FQNEAQ. CDR3 length: 11 residues. Trimming pared 5 bases from V and 3 bases from J, leaving 5 bases between.

At least ten counts were recorded for this clonotype. The chain joins TRBV2 to TRBJ2-5; D perhaps matches TRBD1 (6 bases). Trimming shortened V by 3 bases and J by 4 bases, and 12 bases separated the two germline ends. Germline CDR1 and CDR2: SNHLY and FYNNEI. The CDR3 loop spans 14 amino acids. CDR3 residues: CASSDRGFRETQYF. CDR3 nucleotide sequence: TGTGCCAGCAGTGATAGGGGGTTCCGAGAGACCCAGTACTTC.

The chain is built from TRBV28 and TRBJ2-3; maybe TRBD1 (6 bases). This CDR3 comprises 17 residues. V shed 4 bases and J shed 0 bases, with 17 bases lying between them. CDR1 is MDHEN, CDR2 SYDVKM, per germline. Written as DNA, the CDR3 is TGTGCCAGCAGTTCCCCCCCAGGGGCCGGTAGCACAGATACGCAGTATTTT. It codes for CASSSPPGAGSTDTQYF. Full variable domain (missing parts from reference TRBV28 and TRBJ2-3): DVKVTQSSRYLVKRTGEKVFLECVQDMDHENMFWYRQDPGLGLRLIYFSYDVKMKEKGDIPEGYSVSREKKERFSLILESASTNQTSMYLCASSSPPGAGSTDTQYFGPGTRLTVL.

The rearrangement joins TRBV2 to TRBJ2-5, with a weak D call TRBD1 (5 bases). Trimming removed 2 bases from V and 4 bases from J, with 11 bases in between. The CDR3 sequence is 14 residues long. Germline CDR1 is SNHLY and CDR2 is FYNNEI. The DNA for the CDR3 is TGTGCCAGCAGTGAAATAAGGGGCCCAGAGACCCAGTACTTC. Its translation is CASSEIRGPETQYF.